The rows below give T cell receptor beta chains drawn from one sample of a study of blood T cells in healthy people across ages. From the 5' RACE reads, TCRdb called clonotypes with MiXCR, one entry per CDR3 protein. The sample has over 1.5 million distinct CDR3 sequences; 40% to 55% are singletons. Sequenced sample: blood. These receptors were obtained from a middle-aged woman in good health. Each CDR3 is given with its conserved first and last residue. A D gene is named only where the DNA matches it firmly. Only some rows state a clone size, as once, few, many or a class for expanded clones.

d_call j_call v_call clone_size cdr3_aa cdr3_nt
TRBD1 TRBJ1-1 TRBV7-9 - CASSSNTGGSTEAFF TGTGCCAGCAGTTCTAATACAGGGGGTAGCACTGAAGCTTTCTTT
- TRBJ2-1 TRBV27 - CASSWYRESNEQFF TGTGCCAGCAGTTGGTACAGGGAATCCAATGAGCAGTTCTTC
- TRBJ2-7 TRBV7-2 few CASRLGGTSTYEQYF TGTGCCAGCAGGTTGGGTGGGACAAGCACCTACGAGCAGTACTTC
- TRBJ2-7 TRBV15 - CATSADRISYEQYF TGTGCCACCAGCGCGGACCGTATCAGCTACGAGCAGTACTTC
- TRBJ1-2 TRBV13 - CASSGVLFYGYTF TGTGCCAGCTCAGGAGTTCTTTTCTATGGCTACACCTTC
TRBD2 TRBJ2-7 TRBV27 few CASSASGGAIYEQYF TGTGCCAGCAGCGCTAGCGGGGGGGCCATTTACGAGCAGTACTTC
- TRBJ1-2 TRBV6-1 - CASIDPALSYGYTF TGTGCCAGCATAGATCCGGCCTTATCCTATGGCTACACCTTC
- TRBJ1-5 TRBV12-3/TRBV12-4 few CASSFRPTQPQHF TGTGCCAGCAGTTTTCGTCCCACTCAGCCCCAGCATTTT
TRBD2 TRBJ2-3 TRBV12-3/TRBV12-4 - CASRALAGGPTDTQYF TGTGCCAGCAGAGCCCTAGCGGGGGGGCCCACAGATACGCAGTATTTT
- TRBJ2-3 TRBV5-1 - CASRETGKRLSTDTQYF TGCGCCAGCAGGGAAACAGGGAAGAGACTTAGCACAGATACGCAGTATTTT
- TRBJ1-2 TRBV7-9 few CASSLPKKGTDTNGYTF TGTGCCAGCAGCTTACCCAAAAAGGGAACAGACACGAATGGCTACACCTTC
- TRBJ2-1 TRBV10-3 few CAISETTPGSEQFF TGTGCCATCAGTGAGACTACCCCTGGCTCTGAGCAGTTCTTC
TRBD1 TRBJ2-7 TRBV20-1 - CSARDGQGGPYEQYF TGCAGTGCTAGAGATGGACAGGGGGGGCCCTACGAGCAGTACTTC
- TRBJ2-1 TRBV9 - CASSGSTTGFVEQFF TGTGCCAGCAGCGGATCCACTACGGGGTTCGTTGAGCAGTTCTTC
- TRBJ1-2 TRBV27 once CASSLGAGYLFSGYTF TGTGCCAGCAGTCTAGGAGCAGGGTACCTCTTTAGTGGCTACACCTTC
TRBD2 TRBJ2-5 TRBV15 - CATSRGLADQETQYF TGTGCCACCAGCAGGGGGCTAGCGGATCAAGAGACCCAGTACTTC
TRBD2 TRBJ2-7 TRBV3-1 few CASSQAVAGVIPYEQYF TGTGCCAGCAGCCAAGCGGTGGCGGGGGTTATCCCCTACGAGCAGTACTTC
- TRBJ2-5 TRBV20-1 - CSASRAGGGKETQYF TGCAGTGCTAGCCGCGCTGGCGGGGGCAAAGAGACCCAGTACTTC
TRBD2 TRBJ2-1 TRBV6-5 - CASSYKGSSGVGEQFF TGTGCCAGCAGTTACAAAGGATCTAGCGGGGTGGGTGAGCAGTTCTTC
TRBD1 TRBJ1-5 TRBV5-1 - CASSLVPGQGLGQPQHF TGCGCCAGCAGCTTGGTGCCGGGACAGGGCCTAGGACAGCCCCAGCATTTT
- TRBJ2-3 TRBV6-4 - CASREGGPTDTQYF TGTGCCAGCAGGGAAGGGGGGCCGACAGATACGCAGTATTTT
TRBD2 TRBJ2-5 TRBV7-9 few CASSASGGIETQYF TGTGCCAGCAGCGCTAGCGGGGGGATTGAGACCCAGTACTTC
TRBD2 TRBJ2-3 TRBV7-2 - CASSLLSGGAIDTQYF TGTGCCAGCAGCCTGCTGAGCGGGGGGGCCATAGATACGCAGTATTTT
TRBD1 TRBJ2-7 TRBV7-8 - CASSTTGEKQYF TGTGCCAGCAGCACTACAGGGGAGAAGCAGTACTTC
TRBD2 TRBJ2-1 TRBV5-1 - CAGSPGTSGYNEQFF TGCGCCGGCAGCCCGGGGACTAGCGGTTACAATGAGCAGTTCTTC
- TRBJ2-1 TRBV6-5 - CASSYRGWNDEQFF TGTGCCAGCAGTTACAGGGGCTGGAACGATGAGCAGTTCTTC
- TRBJ1-4 TRBV20-1 few CSASRPEDEKLFF TGCAGTGCTAGTAGGCCGGAGGATGAAAAACTGTTTTTT
TRBD2 TRBJ2-3 TRBV12-3/TRBV12-4 - CASSFLLAGGTDTQYF TGTGCCAGCAGTTTTCTACTAGCGGGGGGCACAGATACGCAGTATTTT
TRBD1 TRBJ1-2 TRBV5-1 - CASGTGGAGSGYTF TGCGCCAGCGGTACAGGGGGCGCGGGCTCTGGCTACACCTTC
- TRBJ2-5 TRBV24-1 many CATSPGGEQETQYF TGTGCCACCAGCCCGGGGGGCGAACAAGAGACCCAGTACTTC
- TRBJ2-1 TRBV29-1 - CSGKTGEQFF TGCAGCGGCAAGACAGGCGAGCAGTTCTTC
- TRBJ2-7 TRBV21-1 - CASRPLDRGEYEQYF TGTGCCAGCAGACCCCTGGACAGGGGCGAGTACGAGCAGTACTTC
- TRBJ1-2 TRBV9 - CASSVEFDNYGYTF TGTGCCAGCAGCGTAGAGTTTGATAACTATGGCTACACCTTC
- TRBJ2-5 TRBV15 - CATSRDPQYEQYF TGTGCCACCAGCAGAGATCCCCAGTATGAGCAGTACTTC
- TRBJ2-1 TRBV7-6 - CASSLGRSNYNEQFF TGTGCCAGCAGCTTGGGCAGGTCCAACTACAATGAGCAGTTCTTC
- TRBJ2-1 TRBV7-2 few CASSLRQGIKGVQFF TGTGCCAGCAGCTTGAGGCAGGGGATTAAGGGGGTGCAGTTCTTC
TRBD2 TRBJ2-7 TRBV7-2 - CASSLAPSGKGYEQYF TGTGCCAGCAGCTTAGCCCCTAGCGGGAAGGGGTACGAGCAGTACTTC
- TRBJ1-4 TRBV5-1 - CASSSGHGNEKLFF TGCGCCAGCAGCTCAGGACACGGTAATGAAAAACTGTTTTTT
- TRBJ2-5 TRBV28 - CASGQGTLQETQYF TGTGCCAGCGGGCAGGGGACATTACAAGAGACCCAGTACTTC
TRBD1 TRBJ2-3 TRBV20-1 - CSAREGDRVVDTQYF TGCAGTGCTAGAGAAGGGGACAGGGTGGTAGATACGCAGTATTTT
TRBD1 TRBJ2-7 TRBV20-1 - CSATGTDNYNEQYF TGCAGTGCAACCGGGACAGACAACTACAATGAGCAGTACTTC
- TRBJ2-5 TRBV24-1 - CATSEAGLGTQYF TGTGCCACCAGTGAGGCGGGGCTAGGGACCCAGTACTTC
TRBD1 TRBJ2-1 TRBV5-6 - CASSMGQGQLNEQFF TGTGCCAGCAGCATGGGACAGGGTCAACTTAATGAGCAGTTCTTC
TRBD2 TRBJ2-1 TRBV20-1 few CSALKGGAGGYNEQFF TGCAGTGCTCTTAAAGGAGGAGCGGGGGGGTACAATGAGCAGTTCTTC
- TRBJ2-5 TRBV5-6 - CASSLRGTPPETQYF TGTGCCAGCAGCTTAAGGGGGACACCTCCGGAGACCCAGTACTTC
TRBD2 TRBJ2-7 TRBV5-1 - CASSLLKTSGSEQYF TGCGCCAGCAGCTTGTTAAAAACTAGCGGGAGCGAGCAGTACTTC
- TRBJ2-1 TRBV20-1 - CSARDLSGPTFYKQFF TGCAGTGCTAGAGATCTTTCAGGGCCAACATTCTATAAGCAGTTCTTC
TRBD1 TRBJ1-2 TRBV20-1 - CSASRTGINYGYTF TGCAGTGCTAGCAGGACAGGGATCAACTATGGCTACACCTTC
- TRBJ1-2 TRBV3-1 - CASTRGHSNYGYTF TGTGCCAGCACCCGCGGACATTCCAACTATGGCTACACCTTC
- TRBJ2-6 TRBV14 - CASSAALGGANVLTF TGTGCCAGCAGCGCCGCCCTGGGTGGGGCCAACGTCCTGACTTTC
- TRBJ1-4 TRBV20-1 - CSARPRTVNEKLFF TGCAGTGCTAGACCCCGGACAGTCAATGAAAAACTGTTTTTT
- TRBJ2-7 TRBV4-2 few CASSQETGSRGAYEQYF TGTGCCAGCAGCCAAGAGACCGGGTCCCGGGGGGCTTACGAGCAGTACTTC
- TRBJ2-7 TRBV6-5 - CASSYSVLTYEQYF TGTGCCAGCAGTTACTCTGTACTTACCTACGAGCAGTACTTC
- TRBJ1-1 TRBV5-1 - CASSLTGLTEAFF TGCGCCAGCAGCTTGACAGGGTTAACTGAAGCTTTCTTT